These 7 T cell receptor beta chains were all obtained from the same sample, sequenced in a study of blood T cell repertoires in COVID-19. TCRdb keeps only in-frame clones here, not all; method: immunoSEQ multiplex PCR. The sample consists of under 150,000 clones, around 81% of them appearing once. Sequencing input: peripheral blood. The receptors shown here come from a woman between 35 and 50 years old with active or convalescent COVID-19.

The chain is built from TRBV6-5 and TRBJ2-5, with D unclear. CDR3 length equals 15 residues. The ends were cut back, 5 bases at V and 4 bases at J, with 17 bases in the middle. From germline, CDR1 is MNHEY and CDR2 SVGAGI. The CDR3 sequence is CASSLSLAPGETQYF. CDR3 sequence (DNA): TGTGCCAGCAGTCTTTCTTTGGCCCCTGGAGAGACCCAGTACTTC.

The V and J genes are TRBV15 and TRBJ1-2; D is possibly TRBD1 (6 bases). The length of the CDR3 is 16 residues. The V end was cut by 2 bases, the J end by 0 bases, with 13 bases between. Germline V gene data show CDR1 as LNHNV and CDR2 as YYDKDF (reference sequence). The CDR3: CATSRPEDSSNYGYTF. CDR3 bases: TGTGCCACCAGCAGACCTGAGGACAGTTCTAACTATGGCTACACCTTC.

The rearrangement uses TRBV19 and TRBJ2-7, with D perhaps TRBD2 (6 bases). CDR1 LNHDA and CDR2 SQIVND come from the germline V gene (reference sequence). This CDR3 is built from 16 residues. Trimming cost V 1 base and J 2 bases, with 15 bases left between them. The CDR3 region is CASSIGGGTGTYEQYF. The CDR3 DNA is TGTGCCAGTAGTATAGGAGGCGGGACGGGGACCTACGAGCAGTACTTC.

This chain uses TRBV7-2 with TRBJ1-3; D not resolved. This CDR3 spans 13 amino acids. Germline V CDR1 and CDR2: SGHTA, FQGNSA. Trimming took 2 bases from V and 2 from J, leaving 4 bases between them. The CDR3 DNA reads TGTGCCAGCAGCTTACGAGCTGGAAACACCATATATTTT. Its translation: CASSLRAGNTIYF.

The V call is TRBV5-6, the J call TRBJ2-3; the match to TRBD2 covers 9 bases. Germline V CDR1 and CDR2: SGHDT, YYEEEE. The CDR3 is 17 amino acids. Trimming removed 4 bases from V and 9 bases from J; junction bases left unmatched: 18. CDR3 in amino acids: CASSRRRGGAGSWTQYF. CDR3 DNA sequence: TGTGCCAGCAGCCGACGACGCGGGGGGGCCGGTTCGTGGACGCAGTATTTT. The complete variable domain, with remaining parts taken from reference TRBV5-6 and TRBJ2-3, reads DAGVTQSPTHLIKTRGQQVTLRCSPKSGHDTVSWYQQALGQGPQFIFQYYEEEERQRGNFPDRFSGHQFPNYSSELNVNALLLGDSALYLCASSRRRGGAGSWTQYFGPGTRLTVL.

CDR3 region: CASSRGTGELFF. The DNA of the CDR3 is TGTGCCAGCAGCCGAGGGACCGGGGAGCTGTTTTTT. The chain joins TRBV11-3 to TRBJ2-2; possibly TRBD2 for D (5 bases). The CDR3 sequence is 12 residues long. Germline CDR1 SGHNT, CDR2 YENEEA. Trimming stripped 5 bases from V and 5 bases from J, with 6 bases between.

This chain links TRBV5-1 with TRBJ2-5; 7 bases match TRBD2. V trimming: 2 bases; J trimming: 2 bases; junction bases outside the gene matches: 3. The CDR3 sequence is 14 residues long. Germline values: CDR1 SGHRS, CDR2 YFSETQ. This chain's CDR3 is CASSFGGTQETQYF. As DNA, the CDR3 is TGCGCCAGCAGCTTCGGGGGGACGCAAGAGACCCAGTACTTC.